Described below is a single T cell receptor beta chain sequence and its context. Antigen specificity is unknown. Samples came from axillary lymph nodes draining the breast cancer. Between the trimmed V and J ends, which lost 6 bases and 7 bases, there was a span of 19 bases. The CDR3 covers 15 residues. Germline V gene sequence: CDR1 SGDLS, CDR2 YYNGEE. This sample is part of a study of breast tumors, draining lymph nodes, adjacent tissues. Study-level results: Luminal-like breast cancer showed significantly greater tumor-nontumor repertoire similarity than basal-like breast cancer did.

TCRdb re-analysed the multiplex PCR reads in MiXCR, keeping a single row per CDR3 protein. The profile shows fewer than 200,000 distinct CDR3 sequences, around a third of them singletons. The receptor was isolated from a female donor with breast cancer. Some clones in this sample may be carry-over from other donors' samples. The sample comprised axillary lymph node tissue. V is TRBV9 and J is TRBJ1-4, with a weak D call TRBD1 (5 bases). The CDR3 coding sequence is TGTGCCAGCAAGGAGGGATCGGGGGGTGGTGAAAAACTGTTTTTT. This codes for CASKEGSGGGEKLFF. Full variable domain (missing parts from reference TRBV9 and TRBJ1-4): DSGVTQTPKHLITATGQRVTLRCSPRSGDLSVYWYQQSLDQGLQFLIQYYNGEERAKGNILERFSAQQFPDLHSELNLSSLELGDSALYFCASKEGSGGGEKLFFGSGTQLSVL.